Listed below are T cell receptor beta chains from one sample, sequenced in a study of shared clonotypes between healthy human individuals. Sequencing used immunoSEQ multiplex PCR; TCRdb keeps in-frame clones, though not all of them. In the table there are some 490,000 clones, approximately 81% of which are singletons. Sequencing was carried out using PBMCs. These receptors all come from a woman in her thirties or forties in good health. Some clones in this sample may be carry-over from other donors' samples. CDR3s include the opening cysteine and the closing phenylalanine or tryptophan. D genes are given only for firm matches. Part of the rows lack a size; the others show once, few, many or a class for expanded clones.

V: TRBV12-5; D: TRBD2; J: TRBJ2-2; size: few; DNA: TGTGCTAGTGGTTGGAGTAGCGGGAGGGCCTCCGGGGAGCTGTTTTTT; CDR3: CASGWSSGRASGELFF
V: TRBV30; D: TRBD2; J: TRBJ2-1; size: few; DNA: TGTGCCTGGAGTGGAGGGGCGGGAGTCTCCGAGCAGTTCTTC; CDR3: CAWSGGAGVSEQFF
V: TRBV28; D: TRBD2; J: TRBJ2-1; size: few; DNA: TGTGCCACCCAGGGAGCTAGCGGGCTGGATTGGAATGAGCAGTTCTTC; CDR3: CATQGASGLDWNEQFF
V: TRBV4-3; D: TRBD2; J: TRBJ2-3; size: .; DNA: TGCGCCAGCAGCCAAGCGTCAGCGGGAGGGGGGACGCAGTATTTT; CDR3: CASSQASAGGGTQYF
V: TRBV7-2; D: .; J: TRBJ1-5; size: .; DNA: TGTGCCAGCAGCTTACCCCCGGCCTCCCAGCATTTT; CDR3: CASSLPPASQHF
V: TRBV27; D: TRBD2; J: TRBJ2-1; size: .; DNA: TGTGCCAGCAGTTTAAAGGGAGGAGGCGGGAGGGAGTTCTTC; CDR3: CASSLKGGGGREFF
V: TRBV6-1; D: .; J: TRBJ2-7; size: .; DNA: TGTGCCAGCAGTGAAGCGCTAGGCCGGTCAGGCTACGAGCAGTACTTC; CDR3: CASSEALGRSGYEQYF
V: TRBV30; D: .; J: TRBJ2-2; size: once; DNA: TGTGCCTGGAGTGTAGCCCGGAACACCGGGGAGCTGTTTTTT; CDR3: CAWSVARNTGELFF
V: TRBV14; D: TRBD1; J: TRBJ2-2; size: once; DNA: TGTGCCAGCAGCTTCGGACAGGGGAACACCGGGGAGCTGTTTTTT; CDR3: CASSFGQGNTGELFF
V: TRBV5-4; D: .; J: TRBJ2-3; size: .; DNA: TGTGCCAGCAGCTTGGGCTCTAGCAGCACTGTGGGTACGCAGTATTTT; CDR3: CASSLGSSSTVGTQYF
V: TRBV7-3; D: TRBD2; J: TRBJ2-1; size: .; DNA: TGTGCCAGCAGCCCCCGGCGGGAGGCGTACAATGAGCAGTTCTTC; CDR3: CASSPRREAYNEQFF
V: TRBV4-1; D: TRBD2; J: TRBJ2-7; size: .; DNA: TGCGCCAGCAGCCAAGTGGAGGCGGGGGGCGGCTACGAGCAGTACTTC; CDR3: CASSQVEAGGGYEQYF
V: TRBV19; D: TRBD1; J: TRBJ1-2; size: .; DNA: TGTGCCAGTAGTATCGCACAGGGGGCAAGTGGCTACACCTTC; CDR3: CASSIAQGASGYTF
V: TRBV28; D: .; J: TRBJ2-2; size: .; DNA: TGTGCCAGCAGTTTGCGGCTAGCGAACACCGGGGAGCTGTTTTTT; CDR3: CASSLRLANTGELFF
V: TRBV7-9; D: .; J: TRBJ2-2; size: .; DNA: TGTGCCAGCATCCCCCTGACGGCCGGGGAGCTGTTTTTT; CDR3: CASIPLTAGELFF
V: TRBV5-6; D: .; J: TRBJ2-1; size: .; DNA: TGTGCCAGCAGCCCACGGGCGCGGCGAAACAATGAGCAGTTCTTC; CDR3: CASSPRARRNNEQFF
V: TRBV19; D: TRBD2; J: TRBJ2-2; size: .; DNA: TGTGCCAGTAGTACAGGTAGCGGGACGAACACCGGGGAGCTGTTTTTT; CDR3: CASSTGSGTNTGELFF
V: TRBV18; D: TRBD2; J: TRBJ2-7; size: .; DNA: TGTGCCAGCTCACATAGCGGGAGGGCCTACGAGCAGTACTTC; CDR3: CASSHSGRAYEQYF
V: TRBV4-1; D: TRBD1; J: TRBJ2-7; size: .; DNA: TGCGCCAGCAGCCCCCTACCAGCGACAGGGCCAACCTCTGGCTCCTACGAGCAGTACTTC; CDR3: CASSPLPATGPTSGSYEQYF
V: TRBV2; D: TRBD1; J: TRBJ1-1; size: .; DNA: TGTGCCAGCAGCCTTCGACAGGGAAGGGGAACTGAAGCTTTCTTT; CDR3: CASSLRQGRGTEAFF
V: TRBV5-1; D: .; J: TRBJ1-2; size: few; DNA: TGCGCCAGCAGCTTGTTCGGCGGATCCCCCCCCTATGGCTACACCTTC; CDR3: CASSLFGGSPPYGYTF
V: TRBV5-1; D: TRBD1; J: TRBJ2-7; size: .; DNA: TGCGCCAGCAGCTTGGGTGGGACAGGGGGCAACTCGCAGTACTTC; CDR3: CASSLGGTGGNSQYF
V: TRBV28; D: TRBD1; J: TRBJ1-4; size: .; DNA: TGTGCCAGCACCAGAGGGGGACAGTCTAATGAAAAACTGTTTTTT; CDR3: CASTRGGQSNEKLFF
V: TRBV7-9; D: TRBD1; J: TRBJ1-2; size: .; DNA: TGTGCCAGCAGCGGGGGGACAGGCGTATATGGCTACACCTTC; CDR3: CASSGGTGVYGYTF
V: TRBV29-1; D: .; J: TRBJ2-7; size: .; DNA: TGCAGCGCCCGACAGGTCAGCTCCTACGAGCAGTACTTC; CDR3: CSARQVSSYEQYF
V: TRBV4-1; D: TRBD1; J: TRBJ2-1; size: .; DNA: TGCGCCAGCAGACCTACAGGGGCGAGCCCCTACAATGAGCAGTTCTTC; CDR3: CASRPTGASPYNEQFF
V: TRBV14; D: .; J: TRBJ2-2; size: .; DNA: TGTGCCAGCAGCCAGGCTCTGAACACCGGGGAGCTGTTTTTT; CDR3: CASSQALNTGELFF
V: TRBV2; D: .; J: TRBJ2-7; size: .; DNA: TGTGCCAGCAGTGAAATCCAGGCGGGGGAGCAGTACTTC; CDR3: CASSEIQAGEQYF
V: TRBV7-2; D: .; J: TRBJ1-1; size: .; DNA: TGTGCCAGCAGCTCTCGACAGGAGTTGAACACTGAAGCTTTCTTT; CDR3: CASSSRQELNTEAFF
V: TRBV27; D: .; J: TRBJ1-1; size: .; DNA: TGTGCCAGCAGTCTTGGGGCGAACACTGAAGCTTTCTTT; CDR3: CASSLGANTEAFF
V: TRBV30; D: .; J: TRBJ2-1; size: .; DNA: TGTGCCTGGACCAGGACTAACTCCTACAATGAGCAGTTCTTC; CDR3: CAWTRTNSYNEQFF
V: TRBV11-2; D: .; J: TRBJ2-7; size: .; DNA: TGTGCCAGCAGCTTTCGCCGAGACTACGAGCAGTACTTC; CDR3: CASSFRRDYEQYF
V: TRBV27; D: .; J: TRBJ1-5; size: .; DNA: TGTGCCAGCAGTCTCAACAATCAGCCCCAGCATTTT; CDR3: CASSLNNQPQHF
V: TRBV9; D: .; J: TRBJ1-1; size: few; DNA: TGTGCCAGCAGCGTCGGGGGCCCCTGGCACACTGAAGCTTTCTTT; CDR3: CASSVGGPWHTEAFF
V: TRBV5-1; D: TRBD1; J: TRBJ1-1; size: .; DNA: TGCGCCAGCAGCTTGGTCGGACCGGGACAGACCACTGAAGCTTTCTTT; CDR3: CASSLVGPGQTTEAFF
V: TRBV28; D: TRBD2; J: TRBJ2-7; size: .; DNA: TGTGCCAGCAGTTTGCCCGGCGGGAGGGCCTACGAGCAGTACTTC; CDR3: CASSLPGGRAYEQYF
V: TRBV7-3; D: .; J: TRBJ2-2; size: .; DNA: TGTGCCAGCGACACTGCCTTCCAGGAAACCGGGGAGCTGTTTTTT; CDR3: CASDTAFQETGELFF
V: TRBV19; D: TRBD2; J: TRBJ2-1; size: few; DNA: TGTGCCAGTAGTAGCGGGAGGGCCTACAATGAGCAGTTCTTC; CDR3: CASSSGRAYNEQFF
V: TRBV15; D: .; J: TRBJ1-4; size: .; DNA: TGTGCCACCAGCAGAGATCGGGGCCATGAAAAACTGTTTTTT; CDR3: CATSRDRGHEKLFF
V: TRBV7-9; D: TRBD1; J: TRBJ1-5; size: .; DNA: TGTGCCAGCAGCCTTGGCCTCGGGACAGGGGGCAATCAGCCCCAGCATTTT; CDR3: CASSLGLGTGGNQPQHF
V: TRBV7-9; D: .; J: TRBJ2-3; size: .; DNA: TGTGCCAGCAGCCAGAAGGACGGGCCCAGCACAGATACGCAGTATTTT; CDR3: CASSQKDGPSTDTQYF
V: TRBV7-2; D: .; J: TRBJ1-3; size: .; DNA: TGTGCCAGCAGCTCGGGGGGGAGCTCTGGAAACACCATATATTTT; CDR3: CASSSGGSSGNTIYF
V: TRBV25-1; D: TRBD1; J: TRBJ1-2; size: .; DNA: TGTGCCAGCAGTGAAACCTCCAGGGGGCTCGGTGGCTACACCTTC; CDR3: CASSETSRGLGGYTF
V: TRBV27; D: .; J: TRBJ2-2; size: few; DNA: TGTGCCAGCAGTTTAAACCGACAGGCCGGGGAGCTGTTTTTT; CDR3: CASSLNRQAGELFF
V: TRBV11-1; D: TRBD2; J: TRBJ2-3; size: .; DNA: TGTGCCAGCAGCCAGCGGGGCCAGGATACGCAGTATTTT; CDR3: CASSQRGQDTQYF
V: TRBV7-8; D: TRBD2; J: TRBJ2-3; size: .; DNA: TGTGCCAGCAGCTTAGTCCCTAGCGGGGCCCTCACAGATACGCAGTATTTT; CDR3: CASSLVPSGALTDTQYF
V: TRBV7-2; D: .; J: TRBJ2-1; size: .; DNA: TGTGCCAGCAGCCCCCCCGAAGGGACCTCCTACAATGAGCAGTTCTTC; CDR3: CASSPPEGTSYNEQFF
V: TRBV28; D: .; J: TRBJ2-6; size: .; DNA: TGTGCCAGCGCCGGGGGGCCGGCCTCTGGGGCCAACGTCCTGACTTTC; CDR3: CASAGGPASGANVLTF
V: TRBV10-2; D: TRBD2; J: TRBJ2-1; size: .; DNA: TGCGCCAGCAGTGGGCCTAGCGGGACCTACAATGAGCAGTTCTTC; CDR3: CASSGPSGTYNEQFF
V: TRBV11-3; D: TRBD2; J: TRBJ2-1; size: .; DNA: TGTGCCAGCAGCGCGCTAGCGGTGGATGAGCAGTTCTTC; CDR3: CASSALAVDEQFF